The 27 T cell receptor beta chains in this list originate from one sample, sequenced in a study of identical twins. TCRdb re-derived calls from the 5' RACE reads in MiXCR, one entry per CDR3 protein. The sample shows roughly 1,500,000 distinct CDR3 sequences, about 31% of them seen only once. The sequenced material came from cord blood. The receptor set was obtained from a newborn girl in good health.

V and J are TRBV5-4 and TRBJ1-4, with 8 bases lining up with TRBD1. There are 13 residues in the CDR3. Germline V gives CDR1 SGHNT, CDR2 YYREEE (reference sequence). J was trimmed by 8 bases and V by 4 bases; bases with no gene match: 4. The CDR3 reads CASSVTGEEKLFF. CDR3 coding DNA: TGTGCCAGCAGCGTGACAGGGGAAGAAAAACTGTTTTTT.

This clonotype was recorded a few times. The genes are TRBV27 and TRBJ2-5; 9 bases are a match to TRBD1. The CDR3 has 17 residues. The junction had 7 bases not matched to a gene; V was cut back by 2 bases and J by 0 bases. The V gene's germline CDR1 is MNHEY and CDR2 SMNVEV (reference sequence). The CDR3 DNA is TGTGCCAGCAGTTTAGGACAGGGGCTCTTGTACCAAGAGACCCAGTACTTC. It encodes CASSLGQGLLYQETQYF.

The genes are TRBV20-1 and TRBJ1-1, with a possible D match to TRBD1 (6 bases). V shed 3 bases and J shed 1 base, with 18 bases lying between them. The CDR3 is made up of 16 amino acids. The V gene's germline CDR1 is DFQATT and CDR2 SNEGSKA (reference sequence). CDR3 sequence reads: CSASLDRLLGNTEAFF. DNA for the CDR3: TGCAGTGCTAGTCTTGACAGGCTCCTCGGGAACACTGAAGCTTTCTTT.

With regard to this clonotype: This may be a read error: a much more frequent sequence differs by one nucleotide. This chain uses TRBV7-9 with TRBJ2-1; 8 bases agree with TRBD2. V gave up 2 bases and J gave up 13 bases; unmatched junction bases: 13. The germline V gene has CDR1 SEHNR and CDR2 FQNEAQ (reference sequence). There are 15 residues in the CDR3. The CDR3 DNA sequence: TGTGCCAGCAGCTTAATGACTAGCGTTGGCGAGACCCAGTTCTTC. This gives the protein CASSLMTSVGETQFF.

A note on this clonotype: A much larger clone sits a single nucleotide away, making a read error possible. This sequence joins TRBV20-1 and TRBJ2-2; the match to TRBD1 covers 8 bases. Trimming took 4 bases from V and 0 from J; bases not matched to a gene: 1. CDR1 DFQATT and CDR2 SNEGSKA come from the germline V gene (reference sequence). The length of the CDR3 is 14 residues. CDR3 amino acids: CSATQGANTGELFF. CDR3 nucleotides: TGCAGTGCTACACAGGGGGCGAACACCGGGGAGCTGTTTTTT.

This clonotype was seen a few times. The rearrangement uses TRBV2 and TRBJ2-7; 10 positions agree with TRBD1. Germline-derived CDR1 and CDR2 are SNHLY and FYNNEI. Trimming cost V 7 bases and J 5 bases; bases outside gene matches: 8. This CDR3 comprises 14 residues. CDR3 bases: TGTGCCAGCACACGACAGGGGGCGAAGAACGAGCAGTACTTC. As protein: CASTRQGAKNEQYF.

This clonotype was detected once. The rearrangement joins TRBV21-1 to TRBJ1-6. TRBV21-1 constitutes a pseudogene. The CDR3 is 18 amino acids. The CDR3 spells CASSKLSVAGAYNSPLHF. DNA for the CDR3: TGTGCCAGCAGCAAATTATCCGTTGCCGGGGCTTATAATTCACCCCTCCACTTT.

The V gene is TRBV6-2 or TRBV6-3, the J gene TRBJ1-2; 7 bases are shared with TRBD1. The V gene's germline CDR1 is MNHEY and CDR2 SVGEGT. With V trimmed by 2 bases and J by 6 bases, 6 bases remained unmatched. This CDR3 comprises 14 residues. Written as DNA, the CDR3 is TGTGCCAGCAGTTACGACACAGGGGTAAATGGCTACACCTTC. Translating gives CASSYDTGVNGYTF.

This chain joins TRBV24-1 and TRBJ2-5, with a possible D match to TRBD2 (6 bases). Germline CDR1 reads KGHDR; CDR2 reads SFDVKD. The CDR3 is 16 residues long. The V end was cut by 3 bases, the J end by 11 bases, with 24 bases between. CDR3 region: CATSDPWREASNEQYF. In DNA form, the CDR3 reads TGTGCCACCAGTGATCCTTGGAGGGAGGCAAGTAATGAGCAGTACTTC.

This chain uses TRBV5-1 with TRBJ2-1, with 12 bases fitting TRBD2. Germline V CDR1 and CDR2: SGHRS, YFSETQ. V shed 4 bases and J 3 bases; nucleotides not matched to a gene: 8. The CDR3 runs 17 residues. The CDR3 spells CASSTGLAGLFYNEQFF. For the CDR3, the DNA is TGCGCCAGCAGCACGGGACTAGCGGGCCTATTCTACAATGAGCAGTTCTTC.

J is TRBJ1-5 and V is TRBV20-1; D perhaps matches TRBD1 (5 bases). The CDR3 extends over 16 amino acids. V lost 2 bases and J 1 base, leaving 15 bases between the germline ends. The germline V gene encodes CDR1 DFQATT and CDR2 SNEGSKA (reference sequence). The CDR3 reads CSARFSGQGSNQPQHF. The CDR3 nucleotides read TGCAGTGCTAGATTTTCGGGGCAGGGAAGCAATCAGCCCCAGCATTTT.

At least ten counts were recorded for this clonotype. The genes are TRBV6-5 and TRBJ1-5; D is ambiguous. Trimming removed 5 bases from V and 10 bases from J, with 15 bases in between. The CDR3 covers 13 residues. Germline CDR1 reads MNHEY; CDR2 reads SVGAGI. The CDR3 nucleotides are TGTGCCAGCAGTCTGTGGACGGGCGAACCCCAGCATTTT. As protein: CASSLWTGEPQHF.

V gene TRBV20-1 combines with J gene TRBJ1-6; no definite D call. This CDR3 contains 12 residues. V shed 2 bases and J shed 7 bases, with 6 bases lying between them. CDR1 is DFQATT, CDR2 SNEGSKA, per germline (reference sequence). CDR3 sequence: CSARTFNSPLHF. Here the CDR3 DNA reads TGCAGTGCTAGAACTTTCAATTCACCCCTCCACTTT.

The chain couples TRBV10-3 to TRBJ1-3; possible D gene TRBD1, 5 bases. The germline V gene has CDR1 ENHRY and CDR2 SYGVKD. Trimming shortened V by 4 bases and J by 0 bases, and 25 bases separated the two germline ends. The CDR3 spans 20 residues. CDR3 sequence (DNA): TGTGCCATCAGTGGTCGGGGCACCACCGGGAATGGGAGCTCTGGAAACACCATATATTTT. This encodes CAISGRGTTGNGSSGNTIYF.

This clonotype has a handful of counts. J is TRBJ1-5 and V is TRBV20-1; the D is unclear. The CDR3 is 15 residues long. V lost 5 bases and J lost 3, with 17 bases in between. Per germline, CDR1 DFQATT and CDR2 SNEGSKA (reference sequence). The CDR3 DNA reads TGCAGTGCTTTACTCCTCGACTGGTACAATCAGCCCCAGCATTTT. Protein: CSALLLDWYNQPQHF.

The table lists this clonotype with a count of one. The V gene is TRBV3-1, the J gene TRBJ2-7; 11 nucleotides match TRBD2. The CDR3 has 15 amino acids. Germline CDR1 and CDR2: LGHDT and YNNKEL (reference sequence). J lost 7 bases, V lost 5 bases, and 10 bases had no gene match. CDR3 sequence: CASSGGLAAGNEQYF. DNA for the CDR3: TGTGCCAGCAGCGGGGGACTAGCGGCGGGCAATGAGCAGTACTTC.

Comments on this clonotype: At one end the junction does not follow the germline gene, possibly because of a read error. The V gene is TRBV7-2, the J gene TRBJ2-1, with D possibly being TRBD2 (7 bases). Germline V gives CDR1 SGHTA, CDR2 FQGNSA. The CDR3 is 14 amino acids. This CDR3 is CASSLRRGANELFF. CDR3 nucleotides: TGTGCCAGCAGCTTACGACGGGGGGCCAATGAGCTGTTCTTC.

This chain uses TRBV28 with TRBJ2-2, with TRBD1 as a possible D gene (7 bases). There are 12 residues in the CDR3. V was trimmed by 10 bases and J by 4 bases, leaving 10 bases between them. The V gene's germline CDR1 is MDHEN and CDR2 SYDVKM. Here the CDR3 reads CATQGGTGELFF. The CDR3 DNA reads as TGTGCCACCCAGGGGGGCACCGGGGAGCTGTTTTTT.

This clonotype has ten or more counts. This chain connects TRBV25-1 to TRBJ2-7; 7 positions agree with TRBD1. Losses at the gene ends were 5 bases for V and 2 bases for J; bases not matched to a gene: 6. This CDR3 is 14 amino acids long. CDR1 is MGHDK, CDR2 SYGVNS, per germline. CDR3 coding DNA: TGTGCCAGCAGTTACAGGGGATTGGCCTACGAGCAGTACTTC. Its protein is CASSYRGLAYEQYF.

There are a few counts of this clonotype. The CDR3 DNA reads as TGTGCCAGCAGCCAATACGGACAGCCCTCTCGTGAGCAGTTCTTC. Encoded protein: CASSQYGQPSREQFF. V is TRBV3-1 and J is TRBJ2-1; TRBD1 might be the D (6 bases). CDR1 is LGHDT and CDR2 is YNNKEL in the germline V gene (reference sequence). V was pared by 2 bases and J by 9 bases, with 17 bases between. The CDR3 has 15 residues.

The genes are TRBV12-3 or TRBV12-4 and TRBJ2-1; the match to TRBD2 covers 8 bases. After removal of 5 bases from V and 4 bases from J, the junction contained 10 bases not matched to a gene. The CDR3 is 16 residues long. The CDR3 spells CASSAQLAVGYNEQFF. The CDR3 bases are TGTGCCAGCAGTGCTCAACTAGCGGTGGGTTACAATGAGCAGTTCTTC.

This clonotype was counted many times. This chain connects TRBV6-2 or TRBV6-3 to TRBJ2-7; the D is unclear. Germline CDR1 and CDR2: MNHEY and SVGEGT. Trimming left V 4 bases short and J 5 bases short, with 6 bases between. The length of the CDR3 is 11 residues. CDR3 in amino acids: CASSSADEQYF. The CDR3 nucleotides read TGTGCCAGCAGTTCCGCCGACGAGCAGTACTTC.

This clonotype has only a few counts. The rearrangement joins TRBV6-6 to TRBJ2-3, with 8 bases that match TRBD1. The V and J ends lost 1 base and 1 base, in that order; junction bases with no gene match: 1. The CDR3 spans 15 residues. Per germline, CDR1 MNHNY and CDR2 SVGAGI (reference sequence). CDR3 DNA sequence: TGTGCCAGCAGTTACTTGACAGGGGGCACAGATACGCAGTATTTT. Translation gives CASSYLTGGTDTQYF.

This clonotype has more than one count but fewer than ten. The rearrangement joins TRBV7-2 to TRBJ2-7, with TRBD2 as a possible D gene (6 bases). Trimming stripped 1 base from V and 2 bases from J, with 9 bases between. Germline V gene sequence: CDR1 SGHTA, CDR2 FQGNSA. This CDR3 has 14 amino acids. The CDR3 nucleotides read TGTGCCAGCAGCTTAGGGGTAGCGGCCTACGAGCAGTACTTC. Its protein product is CASSLGVAAYEQYF.

This clonotype was picked up a small number of times. The chain employs TRBV6-2 or TRBV6-3 and TRBJ2-1, with 9 bases matching TRBD2. The CDR3 length is 16 residues. Germline V gene data show CDR1 as MNHEY and CDR2 as SVGEGT. V was clipped by 6 bases and J by 7 bases; unmatched bases: 13. The CDR3: CASSPWRGGRVNEQFF. DNA for the CDR3: TGTGCCAGCAGCCCCTGGCGGGGGGGCCGAGTTAATGAGCAGTTCTTC.

This sequence joins TRBV20-1 and TRBJ1-1; D perhaps matches TRBD1 (5 bases). The CDR3 is 16 residues long. Germline values: CDR1 DFQATT, CDR2 SNEGSKA (reference sequence). Trimming took off 1 base at V and 4 bases at J, with 19 bases between the two ends. The DNA of the CDR3 is TGCAGTGCTAGAGTGGTATTAGGGGCCCTCAGCACTGAAGCTTTCTTT. This codes for CSARVVLGALSTEAFF.

The J gene is TRBJ1-1, the V gene TRBV4-1; D gene unclear. Germline V gene lookup returns CDR1 MGHRA and CDR2 YSYEKL. This CDR3 region has 17 residues. The V end lost 1 base, the J end lost 4 bases, and 19 bases lay between the germline ends. CDR3 sequence reads: CASSQGNLGRLGTEAFF. CDR3 in DNA: TGCGCCAGCAGCCAAGGTAACCTTGGGAGGTTGGGCACTGAAGCTTTCTTT.